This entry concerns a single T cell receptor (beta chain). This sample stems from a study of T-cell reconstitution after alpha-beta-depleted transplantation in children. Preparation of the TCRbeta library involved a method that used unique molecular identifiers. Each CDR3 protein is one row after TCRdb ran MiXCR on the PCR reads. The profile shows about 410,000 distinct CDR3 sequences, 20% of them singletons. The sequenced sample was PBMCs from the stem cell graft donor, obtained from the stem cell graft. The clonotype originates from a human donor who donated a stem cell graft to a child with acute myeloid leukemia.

The CDR3 here is CASSFHSSYEQYF. The CDR3 nucleotides are TGTGCCAGCAGCTTCCACTCCTCCTACGAGCAGTACTTC. V and J are TRBV11-2 and TRBJ2-7; no firm D call. Trimming removed 3 bases from V and 0 bases from J, with 6 bases in between. This CDR3 has 13 amino acids. Germline lookup yields CDR1 SGHAT and CDR2 FQNNGV.